This T cell receptor (beta chain) was sequenced in a study of T cell repertoires in cytomegalovirus infection (dated by TCRdb to 2018 to 2020). A note on the overall study: Donor HLA type was relevant to the analysis, because carriage of CMV infection together with the matching HLA type was indicated by public TCR beta signatures.

What the study reported, not specific to this receptor: In both this cohort and an independent 352-donor cohort, the cumulative frequency of public TCR beta family members distinguished carriers of CMV infection plus the relevant HLA type. The ex vivo response was dominated by HLA-C-restricted CMV-specific TCR beta clonotypes, which also provided the single most frequent clonotype in two of eight donors.

V drops 0 bases and J drops 0 bases, leaving 6 bases in between. Based on the germline V gene, the CDR1 and CDR2 sequences are MDHEN and SYDVKM. The CDR3 goes from the cysteine to the phenylalanine over 15 residues. Only the CDR3 part of the read is kept: 45 bases, read in frame from the first base. With respect to this clonotype: Its antigen has not been determined. Base qualities were left out, and no much larger clone turns up one base away.

The reads were generated on an Illumina HiSeq 1500. TCRdb reprocessing: public reads trimmed at Q25 with fastp, clones called with MiXCR, in-frame beta chains kept. Rows with one shared CDR3 protein collapse into an entry with the most common genes and DNA. The sample table holds about 740,000 distinct CDR3 sequences, of which 35% were seen once. The ten largest clones take up 2.5% to 3% of the sample. The sequenced material came from PBMCs. This sequence uses TRBV28 and TRBJ1-3, with an unclear D gene assignment. The receptor comes from a human donor in good health (CMV status not recorded). Some clones in this sample may be carry-over from other donors' samples. Here the CDR3 is given as CASSLWGNSGNTIYF. In nucleotides, the sequence is TGTGCCAGCAGTTTATGGGGGAACTCTGGAAACACCATATATTTT.